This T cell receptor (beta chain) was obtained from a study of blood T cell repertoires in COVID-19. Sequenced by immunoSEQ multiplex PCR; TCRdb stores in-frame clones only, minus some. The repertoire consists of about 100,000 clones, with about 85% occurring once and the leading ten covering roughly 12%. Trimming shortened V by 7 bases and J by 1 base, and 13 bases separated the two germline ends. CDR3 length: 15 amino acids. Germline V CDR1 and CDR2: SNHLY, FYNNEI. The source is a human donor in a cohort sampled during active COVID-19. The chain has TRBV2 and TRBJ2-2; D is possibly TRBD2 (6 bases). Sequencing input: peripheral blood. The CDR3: CASTQTSMNTGELFF. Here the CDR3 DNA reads TGTGCCAGCACCCAGACTAGTATGAACACCGGGGAGCTGTTTTTT.